This T cell receptor beta chain was observed in a study of blood T cells in healthy people across ages. Trimming cost V 0 bases and J 1 base, with 16 bases left between them. The CDR3 runs 17 residues. Germline CDR1 reads SGHTA; CDR2 reads FQGNSA. Alongside a J-beta primer mix, a sample-barcoded 5' primer served in a second PCR lasting about 6 to 12 cycles. TCRdb ran MiXCR on the 5' RACE reads and lists one entry per CDR3 protein. The profile shows about 1.7 million distinct CDR3 sequences, 28% of them singletons. The V gene is TRBV7-2, the J gene TRBJ2-7, with a tentative D call TRBD2 (6 bases). Input material: blood. The source of this sequence is a woman aged 25 to 39 in good health. The CDR3 protein is CASSLAGGGSLSYEQYF. Written as DNA, the CDR3 is TGTGCCAGCAGCTTAGCGGGGGGAGGCTCCCTTTCCTACGAGCAGTACTTC.